What follows are 27 T cell receptor beta chains derived from one specimen sequenced in a study of T cell changes during pregnancy in multiple sclerosis. The protocol was immunoSEQ multiplex PCR, while the TCRdb copy is restricted to in-frame clones and leaves out a portion. The repertoire holds some 80,000 clones, with more than 70% as singletons. The input for sequencing was peripheral blood, taken in the first trimester of pregnancy. The source is a female donor in good health, enrolled as a control in a pregnancy study.

The J gene is TRBJ1-2, the V gene TRBV10-3, with 8 bases lining up with TRBD1. In germline, CDR1 is ENHRY, CDR2 SYGVKD. Trimming cost V 0 bases and J 6 bases; bases outside gene matches: 9. The CDR3 runs 16 residues. The CDR3 sequence is CAISESWWDRMNGYTF. The CDR3 bases are TGTGCCATCAGTGAGTCGTGGTGGGACAGGATGAATGGCTACACCTTC.

The rearrangement uses TRBV2 and TRBJ2-1, with a possible D match to TRBD1 (6 bases). V lost 3 bases, J lost 10 bases, and 16 bases lay in between. The CDR3 loop spans 14 amino acids. Germline V gene data show CDR1 as SNHLY and CDR2 as FYNNEI. The chain's CDR3 is CASSDDRFSPEQFF. The CDR3 DNA follows: TGTGCCAGCAGTGACGACAGGTTTTCGCCGGAGCAGTTCTTC.

This chain uses TRBV4-3 with TRBJ2-3; D may be TRBD1 (5 bases). The CDR3 is made up of 13 amino acids. Trimming cost V 1 base and J 6 bases, with 8 bases left between them. The germline CDR1 and CDR2 sequences are LGHNA and YSLEER. The CDR3 is CASSQGAGDTQYF. Written as DNA, the CDR3 is TGCGCCAGCAGCCAAGGGGCAGGGGATACGCAGTATTTT.

The genes are TRBV19 and TRBJ2-5; D might be TRBD1 (8 bases). The germline V gene encodes CDR1 LNHDA and CDR2 SQIVND (reference sequence). V lost 6 bases, J lost 2 bases, and 25 bases lay in between. This CDR3 spans 18 amino acids. CDR3: CASSRTGKAGGWQETQYF. The CDR3 DNA reads TGTGCCAGTAGCAGGACAGGGAAGGCCGGGGGGTGGCAAGAGACCCAGTACTTC.

J is TRBJ1-6 and V is TRBV6-1; D uncertain. CDR1 is MNHNS and CDR2 is SASEGT in the germline V gene. This CDR3 is 15 amino acids long. Trimming stripped 0 bases from V and 4 bases from J, with 7 bases between. The DNA of the CDR3 is TGTGCCAGCAGTGAAGCGTACGAGTATAATTCACCCCTCCACTTT. Translated: CASSEAYEYNSPLHF.

Here the CDR3 DNA reads TGCGCCAGCAGCTTGGCCAATTCAGGGACAGGGAACTACGAGCAGTACTTC. This sequence encodes CASSLANSGTGNYEQYF. The J gene is TRBJ2-7, the V gene TRBV5-1, with 9 bases aligning to TRBD1. After removal of 0 bases from V and 3 bases from J, the junction contained 10 bases not matched to a gene. This CDR3 has 17 amino acids. Germline V gene lookup returns CDR1 SGHRS and CDR2 YFSETQ.

This clone was counted only a few times. The chain combines TRBV27 with TRBJ1-2; 7 nucleotides align to TRBD1. Trimming removed 6 bases from V and 5 bases from J; junction bases left unmatched: 9. The CDR3 has 14 residues. Germline CDR1 is MNHEY and CDR2 is SMNVEV (reference sequence). The DNA of the CDR3 is TGTGCCAGCAGCCTGGGGGGACAGTCATATGGCTACACCTTC. Protein: CASSLGGQSYGYTF.

In its sample, this clone was seen a few times. J is TRBJ1-2 and V is TRBV6-5; TRBD1 is a possible D gene (6 bases). Germline V lookup: CDR1 MNHEY, CDR2 SVGAGI. Trimming cost V 2 bases and J 7 bases, with 17 bases left between them. The CDR3 length is 15 residues. The CDR3 loop is CASSYGGALLGGYTF. The CDR3, as DNA: TGTGCCAGCAGTTACGGGGGGGCTCTCCTTGGTGGCTACACCTTC.

This chain links TRBV11-2 with TRBJ1-1; D is ambiguous. Looked up from germline, CDR1 is SGHAT and CDR2 is FQNNGV. The CDR3 totals 13 residues. V was cut by 4 bases and J by 0 bases, with 6 bases left in between. The CDR3 region is CASSYTVNTEAFF. CDR3 nucleotides: TGTGCCAGCAGCTATACAGTGAACACTGAAGCTTTCTTT.

This sequence joins TRBV25-1 and TRBJ2-5; 9 nucleotides agree with TRBD2. Trimming removed 6 bases from V and 2 bases from J; junction bases left unmatched: 1. Per germline, CDR1 MGHDK and CDR2 SYGVNS. The CDR3 has 13 amino acids. CDR3 in amino acids: CASRTSGQETQYF. The CDR3 DNA follows: TGTGCCAGCAGGACTAGCGGTCAAGAGACCCAGTACTTC.

The chain employs TRBV5-1 and TRBJ2-5; 9 bases match TRBD1. The CDR3 spans 14 residues. Germline CDR1 SGHRS, CDR2 YFSETQ. The V segment lost 4 bases and the J segment 4 bases; nucleotides outside the gene matches: 5. CDR3 loop: CASSPETGGETQYF. As DNA, the CDR3 is TGCGCCAGCAGCCCCGAGACAGGGGGAGAGACCCAGTACTTC.

The V and J genes are TRBV5-1 and TRBJ1-5; the D is unclear. Trimming took 4 bases from V and 1 from J, leaving 12 bases between them. From germline, CDR1 is SGHRS and CDR2 YFSETQ. The CDR3 covers 15 residues. This chain's CDR3 is CASSLLGDSNQPQHF. The CDR3 coding sequence is TGCGCCAGCAGCCTCCTAGGAGACAGCAATCAGCCCCAGCATTTT.

This clone was found once. This chain links TRBV15 with TRBJ2-7, with no clear D. The CDR3 runs 13 residues. Germline V gives CDR1 LNHNV, CDR2 YYDKDF (reference sequence). Trimming removed 1 base from V and 3 bases from J, with 7 bases in between. The CDR3 region is CATSRGYSYEQYF. CDR3 nucleotide sequence: TGTGCCACCAGCAGAGGTTACAGCTACGAGCAGTACTTC.

The chain joins TRBV5-1 to TRBJ1-5, with 7 nucleotides matching TRBD1. V lost 2 bases to trimming and J lost 5 bases; unmatched junction nucleotides: 7. Germline assignment: CDR1 SGHRS and CDR2 YFSETQ. The CDR3 extends over 15 amino acids. As DNA, the CDR3 is TGCGCCAGCAGCTTTGAGGGGGCGCGGCATCAGCCCCAGCATTTT. Translating it yields CASSFEGARHQPQHF.

This chain links TRBV9 with TRBJ2-1; 9 nucleotides agree with TRBD2. CDR1 SGDLS and CDR2 YYNGEE come from the germline V gene. The V gene end was trimmed by 1 base and the J gene end by 2 bases; junction bases not matched to a gene: 4. This CDR3 is built from 16 residues. The CDR3 bases are TGTGCCAGCAGCGTACCGGCTAGCGGGACCTACAATGAGCAGTTCTTC. Amino acid sequence: CASSVPASGTYNEQFF.

In this sample, this clone turned up a few times. V usage is TRBV19 and J usage is TRBJ1-6; 11 bases agree with TRBD1. Germline CDR1 reads LNHDA; CDR2 reads SQIVND (reference sequence). J gave up 5 bases and V 4 bases, and 10 bases lay outside the gene matches. The CDR3 runs to 18 residues. The CDR3 reads CASSRTWTGGLDNSPLHF. The CDR3, as DNA: TGTGCCAGTAGTAGGACTTGGACAGGGGGCCTCGATAATTCACCCCTCCACTTT. The complete variable domain, with remaining parts taken from reference TRBV19 and TRBJ1-6, reads DGGITQSPKYLFRKEGQNVTLSCEQNLNHDAMYWYRQDPGQGLRLIYYSQIVNDFQKGDIAEGYSVSREKKESFPLTVTSAQKNPTAFYLCASSRTWTGGLDNSPLHFGNGTRLTVT.

V gene TRBV27 combines with J gene TRBJ2-1; 7 bases are shared with TRBD2. Per the germline V gene, CDR1 is MNHEY and CDR2 is SMNVEV (reference sequence). The CDR3 length is 18 residues. With 6 bases clipped from V and 0 bases from J, the junction kept 14 bases outside the gene matches. CDR3 region: CASSRTTSGTSSYNEQFF. CDR3 in DNA: TGTGCCAGCAGCCGCACTACGAGCGGGACGAGCTCCTACAATGAGCAGTTCTTC.

The CDR3 protein is CASSSGQGNTIYF. DNA for the CDR3: TGTGCCAGCAGCTCGGGACAGGGAAACACCATATATTTT. This sequence joins TRBV7-2 and TRBJ1-3, with 7 positions matching TRBD1. The CDR3 has 13 amino acids. Trimming cost V 4 bases and J 4 bases; bases outside gene matches: 1. Germline CDR1 reads SGHTA; CDR2 reads FQGNSA.

The rearrangement links TRBV6-5 to TRBJ2-7; 7 nucleotides match TRBD1. Germline CDR1 and CDR2: MNHEY and SVGAGI. This CDR3 contains 14 residues. Losses at the gene ends were 6 bases for V and 4 bases for J; bases not matched to a gene: 9. This chain's CDR3 is CASRERDRTYEQYF. For the CDR3, the DNA is TGTGCCAGCAGGGAACGGGACAGAACTTACGAGCAGTACTTC.

V is TRBV28 and J is TRBJ1-2, with no clear D. Germline CDR1 MDHEN, CDR2 SYDVKM. The CDR3 sequence is 17 residues long. Trimming stripped 5 bases from V and 5 bases from J, with 24 bases between. This CDR3 is CASSNPGLGPGGYGYTF. The DNA of the CDR3 is TGTGCCAGCAGTAACCCAGGTCTGGGCCCCGGAGGGTATGGCTACACCTTC.

This CDR3 reads CASSQTSGRVAGELFF. DNA of the CDR3: TGCGCCAGCAGCCAGACTAGCGGGAGAGTGGCCGGGGAGCTGTTTTTT. The rearrangement uses TRBV4-3 and TRBJ2-2; 12 positions match TRBD2. The junction had 5 bases not matched to a gene; V was cut back by 3 bases and J by 6 bases. CDR3 length equals 16 residues. Per germline, CDR1 LGHNA and CDR2 YSLEER.

This chain's CDR3 is CASSPQGGNQPQHF. Here the CDR3 DNA reads TGTGCCAGCAGCCCCCAGGGTGGTAATCAGCCCCAGCATTTT. The chain has TRBV9 and TRBJ1-5; perhaps TRBD1 as D (5 bases). CDR1 is SGDLS, CDR2 YYNGEE, per germline. Trimming shortened V by 4 bases and J by 4 bases, and 12 bases separated the two germline ends. This CDR3 region has 14 residues.

This sequence joins TRBV28 and TRBJ1-2; TRBD1 matches 9 bases. The CDR3 has 15 residues. Looked up from germline, CDR1 is MDHEN and CDR2 is SYDVKM. With V trimmed by 2 bases and J by 5 bases, 6 bases remained unmatched. The DNA for the CDR3 is TGTGCCAGCAGTTTACAGGACAGGGGAGGATATGGCTACACCTTC. Its protein is CASSLQDRGGYGYTF.

The V gene is TRBV28, the J gene TRBJ1-5; D uncertain. Germline V lookup: CDR1 MDHEN, CDR2 SYDVKM. The ends were cut back, 4 bases at V and 9 bases at J, with 13 bases in the middle. CDR3 length: 13 residues. This CDR3 is CASSSGWLGPQHF. In nucleotides, the CDR3 is TGTGCCAGCAGTTCGGGGTGGCTGGGGCCCCAGCATTTT.

The V and J genes are TRBV4-3 and TRBJ2-5; 11 bases are a match to TRBD1. The CDR3 consists of 14 residues. Germline trimming cut 5 bases from V and 7 bases from J; bases unmatched to any gene: 6. Germline V gene sequence: CDR1 LGHNA, CDR2 YSLEER. CDR3 in DNA: TGCGCCAGCAGCAGTAGGGACAGGGGGGCGACCCAGTACTTC. This encodes CASSSRDRGATQYF.

The CDR3 DNA sequence: TGCGCCAGCAGCTTAGGACTAGCGGGAGTGGGCGAGCAGTTCTTC. Translated, it gives CASSLGLAGVGEQFF. The V and J genes are TRBV5-1 and TRBJ2-1; 13 bases fit TRBD2. Germline CDR1 and CDR2: SGHRS and YFSETQ. The J segment lost 10 bases and the V segment lost 2 bases, leaving 6 bases of the junction unmatched. This CDR3 comprises 15 residues. Full variable domain (outside the CDR3, taken from reference TRBV5-1 and TRBJ2-1): KAGVTQTPRYLIKTRGQQVTLSCSPISGHRSVSWYQQTPGQGLQFLFEYFSETQRNKGNFPGRFSGRQFSNSRSEMNVSTLELGDSALYLCASSLGLAGVGEQFFGPGTRLTVL.

The rearrangement joins TRBV6-5 to TRBJ1-1; TRBD1 agrees at 7 bases. The J segment lost 11 bases and the V segment lost 2 bases, leaving 11 bases of the junction unmatched. Germline V CDR1 and CDR2: MNHEY, SVGAGI. The CDR3 runs to 14 residues. The CDR3 DNA reads as TGTGCCAGCAGTTACACATCAGGGGGAGTTGCGGCTTTCTTT. It specifies CASSYTSGGVAAFF.